This TCR beta chain was documented in a study of neoadjuvant anti-PD-1 for oral cavity cancer. The time point denotes: after neoadjuvant nivolumab, at surgical resection. TCRdb's table, derived via immunoSEQ multiplex PCR, lists solely in-frame clones and lacks some. The repertoire holds over 11,000 clones, with 74% as singletons. The starting material was PBMCs, obtained after nivolumab (anti-PD-1) treatment. The clonotype comes from a person aged 35 to 85 with oral cavity squamous cell carcinoma.

This CDR3 is CSVSTEEKLFF. The CDR3 nucleotides are TGCAGCGTTTCGACGGAGGAAAAACTGTTTTTT. V gene TRBV29-1 combines with J gene TRBJ1-4; no clear D. V was shortened by 5 bases and J by 8 bases, with 9 bases between the two germline ends. The CDR3 is made up of 11 amino acids. The germline V gene encodes CDR1 SQVTM and CDR2 ANQGSEA.